This T cell receptor beta chain was recovered during a study of T cells in localized non-small cell lung cancer. With respect to this clone: What it binds is not known.

Trimming removed 3 bases from V and 8 bases from J, with 22 bases in between. The CDR3 has 16 amino acids. Germline CDR1 KGHSH, CDR2 LQKENI. Overall study results and limits: When the top 100 tumor clones were examined, a median about 60 of them also appeared in the adjacent lung, which was paired and uninvolved.

Measured with immunoSEQ multiplex PCR; TCRdb has only the in-frame clones, and not every one. Among tens of thousands of clones, roughly 89% were seen once, and the ten largest hold around 15%. The sequences come from peripheral blood, collected before any cancer treatment. This sequence joins TRBV18 and TRBJ1-2; perhaps TRBD1 as D (6 bases). The source of this sequence is a man aged 40 to 69 with stage I squamous cell lung carcinoma. The CDR3 loop is CASSPNGQPARTGYTF. For the CDR3, the DNA is TGTGCCAGCTCACCGAATGGACAGCCTGCTAGGACGGGCTACACCTTC.